These 12 T cell receptor beta chains came from one sample sequenced in a study of Tregs in tolerant kidney transplant recipients. Sequenced by immunoSEQ multiplex PCR; TCRdb stores in-frame clones only, minus some. The sample holds 35,000 to 50,000 clones, around 95% seen once. These receptors lack a known antigen. The sequenced sample consisted of Tregs from blood cultured with allogeneic cells. These receptor sequences come from a human donor in good health.

The chain combines TRBV2 with TRBJ2-5, with D tentatively TRBD1 (5 bases). The CDR3 contains 13 residues. Germline CDR1 SNHLY, CDR2 FYNNEI. Between the trimmed V and J ends, which lost 7 bases and 5 bases, there was a span of 14 bases. The CDR3 is CASITGPTETQYF. The CDR3 DNA reads as TGTGCCAGCATTACAGGCCCAACCGAGACCCAGTACTTC.

This chain's CDR3 is CASSRLQGTGTEAFF. The CDR3 DNA follows: TGCGCCAGCAGTCGACTCCAGGGAACTGGCACTGAAGCTTTCTTT. The V gene is TRBV5-1, the J gene TRBJ1-1; a weak D match, TRBD1 (5 bases). Germline V gives CDR1 SGHRS, CDR2 YFSETQ. CDR3 length: 15 residues. Trimming pared 5 bases from V and 4 bases from J, leaving 18 bases between.

The chain joins TRBV5-1 to TRBJ1-4; D perhaps matches TRBD1 (5 bases). With 1 base removed from V and 8 bases from J, the gap between germline ends came to 12 bases. The CDR3 loop spans 14 amino acids. CDR1 SGHRS and CDR2 YFSETQ come from the germline V gene. The CDR3 here is CASSLSGGYEKLFF. CDR3 bases: TGCGCCAGCAGCTTGTCGGGGGGATACGAAAAACTGTTTTTT.

The gene calls are TRBV4-1 and TRBJ1-3; no clear D. The CDR3 totals 14 residues. Trimming cost V 6 bases and J 1 base, with 10 bases left between them. Looked up from germline, CDR1 is MGHRA and CDR2 is YSYEKL. The CDR3 coding sequence is TGCGCCAGCAGAACCGTAGGGTCTGGAAACACCATATATTTT. This translates into CASRTVGSGNTIYF.

V gene TRBV7-2 combines with J gene TRBJ1-1; a weak D match, TRBD1 (6 bases). Trimming cost V 2 bases and J 3 bases, with 13 bases left between them. This CDR3 is built from 15 residues. Germline loops: CDR1 SGHTA, CDR2 FQGNSA. DNA of the CDR3: TGTGCCAGCAGCTTATGGCAGGGGAGGGACACTGAAGCTTTCTTT. This gives the protein CASSLWQGRDTEAFF.

V gene TRBV15 combines with J gene TRBJ1-2; 9 bases align to TRBD1. Germline V lookup: CDR1 LNHNV, CDR2 YYDKDF (reference sequence). Germline trimming cut 1 base from V and 7 bases from J; bases unmatched to any gene: 10. The CDR3 loop spans 16 amino acids. CDR3 DNA: TGTGCCACCAGCAGAGTAAGGGGACAGGGAACCGTTGGCTACACCTTC. It yields the protein CATSRVRGQGTVGYTF.

The chain uses TRBV4-1 and TRBJ2-7; 13 nucleotides match TRBD2. Germline CDR1 and CDR2: MGHRA and YSYEKL. Germline trimming cut 3 bases from V and 3 bases from J; bases unmatched to any gene: 2. The length of the CDR3 is 15 residues. The CDR3 region is CASSQGLAGLYEQYF. The CDR3 nucleotides are TGCGCCAGCAGCCAGGGACTAGCGGGACTCTACGAGCAGTACTTC.

The chain uses TRBV19 and TRBJ2-1; the match to TRBD2 covers 9 bases. The V segment lost 1 base and the J segment 4 bases; nucleotides outside the gene matches: 5. The CDR3 covers 16 residues. Germline values: CDR1 LNHDA, CDR2 SQIVND (reference sequence). CDR3 residues: CASSIGLAGVYNEQFF. The CDR3 DNA is TGTGCCAGTAGTATAGGATTAGCGGGAGTATACAATGAGCAGTTCTTC. The full variable domain, rest sourced from reference TRBV19 and TRBJ2-1, is DGGITQSPKYLFRKEGQNVTLSCEQNLNHDAMYWYRQDPGQGLRLIYYSQIVNDFQKGDIAEGYSVSREKKESFPLTVTSAQKNPTAFYLCASSIGLAGVYNEQFFGPGTRLTVL.

This chain links TRBV19 with TRBJ1-2; D perhaps matches TRBD1 (6 bases). V gave up 7 bases and J gave up 7 bases, with 22 bases separating them. Per the germline V gene, CDR1 is LNHDA and CDR2 is SQIVND (reference sequence). The CDR3 sequence is 15 residues long. The CDR3 sequence is CASTRNRDVGIGYTF. In DNA form, the CDR3 reads TGTGCCAGTACCCGTAACAGGGACGTCGGGATTGGCTACACCTTC.

The gene calls are TRBV19 and TRBJ2-1; D gene uncertain. Trimming removed 0 bases at V and 8 bases at J, with 17 bases between. This CDR3 is built from 16 residues. From germline, CDR1 is LNHDA and CDR2 SQIVND (reference sequence). The CDR3 spells CASSIDDEVKGDEQFF. The CDR3 bases are TGTGCCAGTAGTATAGATGATGAGGTTAAGGGCGATGAGCAGTTCTTC.

The J gene is TRBJ2-7, the V gene TRBV5-6; 11 bases are shared with TRBD2. There are 15 residues in the CDR3. Germline CDR1 and CDR2: SGHDT and YYEEEE. After removal of 4 bases from V and 0 bases from J, the junction contained 3 bases not matched to a gene. The CDR3 coding sequence is TGTGCCAGCAGCGTTAGCGGGAGGGCCTCCTACGAGCAGTACTTC. This sequence encodes CASSVSGRASYEQYF.

The rearrangement joins TRBV7-2 to TRBJ2-6, with 7 bases lining up with TRBD1. The CDR3 has 17 amino acids. J was trimmed by 3 bases and V by 1 base; bases with no gene match: 6. CDR1 SGHTA and CDR2 FQGNSA come from the germline V gene. CDR3 protein: CASSLVNRGVGANVLTF. The CDR3 DNA reads as TGTGCCAGCAGCTTAGTTAACAGGGGTGTTGGGGCCAACGTCCTGACTTTC.